The clone carrying this TCR beta chain was seen a few times. Enrollees, roughly 18 to 89 years old, lived in some 24 US areas. This sample was included in a study of blood T cell repertoires in COVID-19. Background on the study: Acute and convalescent COVID-19 specimens originated in the United States, Italy and Spain.

Germline CDR1 and CDR2: LNHDA and SQIVND (reference sequence). This CDR3 is built from 15 residues. V lost 7 bases to trimming and J lost 6 bases, with 21 bases between them. This table comes from immunoSEQ multiplex PCR, and its TCRdb copy is limited to in-frame clones, with some not included. The table lists some 150,000 clones, around 80% of them singletons. The material sequenced was PBMCs or T cells enriched from blood (not recorded which). The V call is TRBV19, the J call TRBJ1-2; no clear D gene. This clonotype was sampled from a man aged 50-60 years who had recovered from COVID-19. The CDR3 coding sequence is TGTGCCAGTACCTTATACCGGGGTCCCATGGATGGCTACACCTTC. This translates into CASTLYRGPMDGYTF.